Below are 26 T cell receptor beta chains sequenced from a single sample in a study of spatial heterogeneity in lung cancer (dated by TCRdb to the late 2010s). The library was produced with 5' RACE. The listed sequencing device is NextSeq 500. TCRdb cleaned the public reads at Q25 with fastp, built clones with MiXCR and kept in-frame beta chains. Rows are unified per CDR3 protein, each entry keeping the most common DNA and genes. The sample has 15,000 to 20,000 distinct CDR3 sequences on record, 9% to 10% of them singletons. The top ten clones comprise around 20% of the sample. Reading the label with the study, this specimen's time point is: blood at routine non-recurrence follow-up after resection. The sample consisted of PBMCs, taken at follow-up. The receptor source for this set is a male donor with early-stage non-small cell lung cancer.

This clonotype is medium-sized in the sample. The CDR3 loop is CASSTASSSYNEQFF. In DNA form, the CDR3 reads TGTGCCAGTAGTACTGCCAGCAGCTCCTACAATGAGCAGTTCTTC. The V gene is TRBV19, the J gene TRBJ2-1, with no clear D. V was cut by 4 bases and J by 0 bases, with 10 bases left in between. The CDR3 is made up of 15 amino acids. CDR1 LNHDA and CDR2 SQIVND come from the germline V gene (reference sequence).

There are many counts of this clonotype. The V gene is TRBV5-1, the J gene TRBJ2-1; no clear D. V was cut by 0 bases and J by 10 bases, with 8 bases left in between. The CDR3 contains 12 residues. Germline CDR1 is SGHRS and CDR2 is YFSETQ. The CDR3 DNA reads as TGCGCCAGCAGCTTGGTAGGGTTGGAGCAGTTCTTC. Translating gives CASSLVGLEQFF.

The chain has TRBV5-1 and TRBJ2-7, with D hard to call. Germline-derived CDR1 and CDR2 are SGHRS and YFSETQ. The germline V and J ends were trimmed by 4 bases and 2 bases, with 13 bases remaining between them. The CDR3 contains 14 residues. The CDR3 reads CASSNRGDTYEQYF. CDR3 DNA: TGCGCCAGCAGCAACCGAGGAGACACCTACGAGCAGTACTTC.

In its sample, this clonotype is medium-sized. J is TRBJ2-1 and V is TRBV12-3 or TRBV12-4; tentatively, D is TRBD1 (6 bases). Trimming stripped 1 base from V and 4 bases from J, with 8 bases between. The CDR3 sequence is 14 residues long. The CDR3 protein is CASSLEGQYNEQFF. The DNA for the CDR3 is TGTGCCAGCAGTTTAGAAGGACAGTACAATGAGCAGTTCTTC.

This clonotype was detected a few times. The chain employs TRBV10-3 and TRBJ1-2; D gene ambiguous. Germline values: CDR1 ENHRY, CDR2 SYGVKD. Trimming cost V 7 bases and J 2 bases, with 8 bases left between them. There are 12 residues in the CDR3. In nucleotides, the CDR3 is TGTGCCATCAACGGAGGAAACTATGGCTACACCTTC. Translated: CAINGGNYGYTF.

This clonotype was detected ten times or more. The V gene is TRBV6-1, the J gene TRBJ2-6; a possible D gene is TRBD1 (5 bases). This CDR3 region has 14 residues. Trimming took off 8 bases at V and 1 base at J, with 9 bases between the two ends. Looked up from germline, CDR1 is MNHNS and CDR2 is SASEGT. CDR3 sequence reads: CASGQGSGANVLTF. In DNA form, the CDR3 reads TGTGCCAGCGGCCAGGGTTCTGGGGCCAACGTCCTGACTTTC.

By share, this clonotype ranks as medium-sized. The rearrangement links TRBV2 to TRBJ2-7; no firm D call. The CDR3 runs to 10 residues. Trimming removed 7 bases at V and 4 bases at J, with 5 bases between. The germline V gene encodes CDR1 SNHLY and CDR2 FYNNEI. CDR3 loop: CASNIYEQYF. DNA for the CDR3: TGTGCCAGCAATATTTACGAGCAGTACTTC.

The chain is built from TRBV5-1 and TRBJ1-3; D is perhaps TRBD1 (6 bases). This CDR3 comprises 15 residues. V lost 4 bases to trimming and J lost 3 bases, with 14 bases between them. Germline CDR1 and CDR2: SGHRS and YFSETQ. The CDR3 bases are TGCGCCAGCAGCCTACGTCCAGGGGTTGGAAACACCATATATTTT. This translates into CASSLRPGVGNTIYF.

In its sample, this clonotype was seen many times. The V and J genes are TRBV4-1 and TRBJ2-7; D assignment may be TRBD1 or TRBD2 (5 bases each). The CDR3 contains 15 residues. Germline assignment: CDR1 MGHRA and CDR2 YSYEKL. V shed 0 bases and J shed 6 bases, with 15 bases lying between them. CDR3 amino acids: CASSQEPYGGSEQYF. The CDR3 bases are TGCGCCAGCAGCCAAGAACCGTATGGGGGATCCGAGCAGTACTTC.

This clonotype appeared many times. The chain combines TRBV27 with TRBJ2-7; 14 positions match TRBD2. CDR3 length: 15 residues. Trimming removed 6 bases from V and 2 bases from J; junction bases left unmatched: 3. Germline CDR1 is MNHEY and CDR2 is SMNVEV (reference sequence). CDR3 DNA: TGTGCCAGCAGGGGACTAGCGGGAGATGCCTACGAGCAGTACTTC. It is translated as CASRGLAGDAYEQYF.

This clonotype appeared many times. The gene calls are TRBV11-2 and TRBJ2-1, with 12 nucleotides matching TRBD1. V trimming: 0 bases; J trimming: 0 bases; junction bases outside the gene matches: 15. CDR3 length equals 22 residues. CDR1 is SGHAT, CDR2 FQNNGV, per germline. The CDR3: CASSLDARDRGRRGPSYNEQFF. The DNA for the CDR3 is TGTGCCAGCAGCTTAGATGCCCGGGACAGGGGGCGACGGGGGCCCTCCTACAATGAGCAGTTCTTC.

This clonotype was counted many times. The CDR3 DNA reads as TGCGCCAGCAGCCTTTCTAGCGGGGGCTCCAATACGCAGTATTTT. It is translated as CASSLSSGGSNTQYF. This chain joins TRBV4-1 and TRBJ2-3; TRBD2 agrees at 10 bases. Germline V gives CDR1 MGHRA, CDR2 YSYEKL. CDR3 length equals 15 residues. Losses at the gene ends were 4 bases for V and 7 bases for J; bases not matched to a gene: 8.

This clonotype is labeled medium-sized. The CDR3 reads CASSLTPGTSGSGAKNIQYF. The CDR3 region has the DNA TGTGCCAGCAGTTTGACACCCGGGACTAGCGGGAGCGGTGCCAAAAACATTCAGTACTTC. The rearrangement joins TRBV28 to TRBJ2-4; 14 nucleotides align to TRBD2. The CDR3 runs to 20 residues. The V and J ends lost 3 bases and 1 base, in that order; junction bases with no gene match: 11. Germline CDR1 and CDR2: MDHEN and SYDVKM.

As concerns this clonotype: This may be a read error: a much more frequent sequence differs by one nucleotide. J is TRBJ2-7 and V is TRBV30; no reliable D call. The length of the CDR3 is 13 residues. CDR1 is GTSNPN and CDR2 is SVGIG in the germline V gene (reference sequence). Trimming stripped 4 bases from V and 0 bases from J, with 10 bases between. CDR3 nucleotide sequence: TGTGCCTGGACCCCTCCCATCTCCTACGAGCAGTACTTC. Residues: CAWTPPISYEQYF.

This clonotype was seen at least ten times. The chain joins TRBV6-1 to TRBJ2-7; 13 bases are shared with TRBD2. Looked up from germline, CDR1 is MNHNS and CDR2 is SASEGT. V gave up 11 bases and J gave up 0 bases; unmatched junction bases: 13. The CDR3 totals 17 residues. In DNA form, the CDR3 reads TGTGCCTGCCAGGGACTAGCGGGACCCAGGGCCTCCTACGAGCAGTACTTC. This codes for CACQGLAGPRASYEQYF.

This clonotype was found many times. V usage is TRBV6-5 and J usage is TRBJ2-7; D is unresolved. The CDR3 length is 13 residues. Trimming shortened V by 2 bases and J by 1 base, and 6 bases separated the two germline ends. The germline CDR1 and CDR2 sequences are MNHEY and SVGAGI. As DNA, the CDR3 is TGTGCCAGCAGTTACAGAAGTTCCTACGAGCAGTACTTC. Translated: CASSYRSSYEQYF.

This clonotype counts as medium-sized. The rearrangement links TRBV7-9 to TRBJ2-1; TRBD1 matches at 11 bases. Looked up from germline, CDR1 is SEHNR and CDR2 is FQNEAQ (reference sequence). This CDR3 is 15 amino acids long. Unmatched junction bases numbered 12, after V lost 8 bases and J lost 9 bases. The DNA of the CDR3 is TGTGCCAGCGTCTCAACCGGGACAGGGGGTGCTGAGCAGTTCTTC. This sequence encodes CASVSTGTGGAEQFF. Supplemented by reference TRBV7-9 and TRBJ2-1, the full variable domain reads DTGVSQNPRHKITKRGQNVTFRCDPISEHNRLYWYRQTLGQGPEFLTYFQNEAQLEKSRLLSDRFSAERPKGSFSTLEIQRTEQGDSAMYLCASVSTGTGGAEQFFGPGTRLTVL.

The table lists this clonotype with many counts. The chain carries TRBV29-1 and TRBJ2-7, with 9 nucleotides matching TRBD1. Germline-derived CDR1 and CDR2 are SQVTM and ANQGSEA. This CDR3 is 15 amino acids long. Unmatched junction bases numbered 12, after V lost 4 bases and J lost 5 bases. The CDR3 sequence is CSVGGLTGGNDEQYF. The DNA for the CDR3 is TGCAGCGTTGGGGGTCTGACAGGGGGTAACGACGAGCAGTACTTC.

In DNA, the CDR3 is TGTGCCAGCAGCTTCGAGGGGGGGCCCACAGATACGCAGTATTTT. It yields the protein CASSFEGGPTDTQYF. The gene calls are TRBV11-2 and TRBJ2-3, with D tentatively TRBD2 (7 bases). This CDR3 has 15 residues. Germline CDR1 reads SGHAT; CDR2 reads FQNNGV. V dropped 3 bases and J dropped 2 bases, with 12 bases sitting between them.

V gene TRBV9 combines with J gene TRBJ2-7; D is unresolved. Germline V gene lookup returns CDR1 SGDLS and CDR2 YYNGEE. The CDR3 has 9 amino acids. Trimming took off 10 bases at V and 2 bases at J, with 4 bases between the two ends. CDR3 loop: CAQTYEQYF. CDR3 nucleotides: TGTGCCCAGACCTACGAGCAGTACTTC.

This rearrangement joins TRBV7-2 to TRBJ2-5; 7 nucleotides agree with TRBD1. After removal of 6 bases from V and 4 bases from J, the junction contained 8 bases not matched to a gene. The CDR3 is 14 amino acids. The germline gives CDR1 SGHTA, CDR2 FQGNSA. Here the CDR3 DNA reads TGTGCCAGCAGACCTCCAGGGGGATCAGAGACCCAGTACTTC. It is translated as CASRPPGGSETQYF.

This clonotype has a handful of counts. The chain is built from TRBV29-1 and TRBJ2-7, with 8 bases fitting TRBD1. The CDR3 length is 13 residues. Germline values: CDR1 SQVTM, CDR2 ANQGSEA. Unmatched junction bases numbered 11, after V lost 7 bases and J lost 6 bases. The CDR3 nucleotides read TGCAGCGCAAATGGACAGGGCGGGTCCGAGCAGTACTTC. Amino acids: CSANGQGGSEQYF.

The V gene is TRBV2, the J gene TRBJ1-1; D call uncertain. This CDR3 is built from 14 residues. Germline V gene data show CDR1 as SNHLY and CDR2 as FYNNEI. Trimming pared 6 bases from V and 3 bases from J, leaving 14 bases between. CDR3 sequence: CASRNPRKYTEAFF. CDR3 in DNA: TGTGCCAGCAGAAACCCCCGTAAATACACTGAAGCTTTCTTT.

The sample holds many counts of this clonotype. V is TRBV7-2 and J is TRBJ2-3; tentatively, D is TRBD1 or TRBD2 (5 bases each). This CDR3 has 14 amino acids. Per germline, CDR1 SGHTA and CDR2 FQGNSA. V lost 1 base to trimming and J lost 6 bases, with 11 bases between them. CDR3 bases: TGTGCCAGCAGCTTAGACTGGGGGATGGATACGCAGTATTTT. As protein: CASSLDWGMDTQYF.

Many counts were recorded for this clonotype. V and J are TRBV19 and TRBJ1-5; D is uncertain. This CDR3 is 15 amino acids long. Trimming stripped 8 bases from V and 1 base from J, with 15 bases between. CDR1 is LNHDA, CDR2 SQIVND, per germline (reference sequence). DNA for the CDR3: TGTGCCAGTCGAGGCGGGCGACGAAGCAATCAGCCCCAGCATTTT. It translates to CASRGGRRSNQPQHF.

The sample holds many counts of this clonotype. The CDR3, as DNA: TGCGCCAGCAGCTTGGAGGGGGGCAATCAGCCCCAGCATTTT. As protein: CASSLEGGNQPQHF. This chain connects TRBV5-1 to TRBJ1-5, with a weak D call TRBD1 (6 bases). Trimming took 0 bases from V and 2 from J, leaving 6 bases between them. The CDR3 totals 14 residues. Looked up from germline, CDR1 is SGHRS and CDR2 is YFSETQ.